A single T cell receptor beta chain is shown here with its context. No antigen is known for it. These data belong to a study of T cell responses to AZD1222 COVID-19 vaccine. Per the germline V gene, CDR1 is MRHNA and CDR2 is SNTAGT. This CDR3 comprises 13 residues. Trimming removed 4 bases at V and 7 bases at J, with 13 bases between. Regarding the study as a whole: Spike regions recognized by vaccine-associated CD4 TCRs spanned the protein, led by 160-218 and 743-854.

Assay used: immunoSEQ multiplex PCR; TCRdb lists only in-frame clones, some missing. The sample shows 150,000 to 200,000 clones, roughly nine tenths of them seen only once. This receptor was identified in an adult who received the MenACWY meningococcal vaccine as a control. The sequencing here drew on peripheral blood, taken 28 days after the second dose of the MenACWY control vaccine. The gene calls are TRBV6-4 and TRBJ1-2; a weak D match, TRBD1 (6 bases). As DNA, the CDR3 is TGTGCCAGCAGTGCCGAGGGGGAAGCTGGCTACACCTTC. Translated, it gives CASSAEGEAGYTF.